The rows below give T cell receptor beta chains drawn from one sample of a study of blood T cell repertoires in COVID-19. TCRdb's copy holds only in-frame clones and misses some; the assay was immunoSEQ multiplex PCR. The sample carries fewer than 300,000 clones, 70% to 90% recorded once. Material for sequencing was peripheral blood. Every receptor here comes from a woman in her 50s with COVID-19, enrolled during active disease. Each CDR3 is given with its conserved first and last residue. A D gene is named only where the DNA matches it firmly. Some rows have no size entry. The others give once, few or many, or a class for an expanded clone.

j_call | d_call | v_call | clone_size | cdr3_aa | cdr3_nt
TRBJ1-1 | . | TRBV6-5 | . | CASSLDSLNTEAFF | TGTGCCAGCAGTCTGGACAGTCTGAACACTGAAGCTTTCTTT
TRBJ2-3 | . | TRBV18 | once | CASSPGVDTQYF | TGTGCCAGCTCACCCGGAGTAGATACGCAGTATTTT
TRBJ2-7 | . | TRBV27 | . | CASRASHEQYF | TGTGCCAGCAGGGCCTCCCACGAGCAGTACTTC
TRBJ1-2 | . | TRBV20-1 | few | CSATIPSGYTF | TGCAGTGCCACAATCCCGTCTGGCTACACCTTC
TRBJ2-1 | . | TRBV25-1 | . | CASSTRDMNNEQFF | TGTGCCAGCAGTACCCGGGACATGAATAATGAGCAGTTCTTC
TRBJ1-1 | . | TRBV7-2 | . | CASSSGGRAGDTEAFF | TGTGCCAGCAGCTCGGGTGGGCGGGCCGGCGACACTGAAGCTTTCTTT
TRBJ1-2 | . | TRBV6-5 | once | CASSPGAHYGYTF | TGTGCCAGCAGCCCAGGGGCCCACTATGGCTACACCTTC
TRBJ2-3 | TRBD2 | TRBV7-2 | . | CASSPGLAGFTQYF | TGTGCCAGCAGCCCCGGTCTAGCGGGATTTACGCAGTATTTT
TRBJ2-3 | . | TRBV19 | . | CASSMRVGTQYF | TGTGCCAGTAGTATGAGGGTCGGTACGCAGTATTTT
TRBJ1-3 | . | TRBV9 | . | CASSDFQRGELSGNTIYF | TGTGCCAGCAGCGACTTCCAGCGGGGGGAATTGTCTGGAAACACCATATATTTT
TRBJ1-1 | . | TRBV6-5 | once | CASSYTRDTQAFF | TGTGCCAGCAGTTACACCAGGGACACTCAAGCTTTCTTT
TRBJ1-1 | . | TRBV29-1 | once | CSVVRQSNTEAFF | TGCAGCGTTGTCAGGCAGTCGAACACTGAAGCTTTCTTT
TRBJ2-7 | . | TRBV6-2/TRBV6-3 | . | CASSYTAGGRSEQYF | TGTGCCAGCAGTTACACGGCTGGGGGCCGGTCAGAGCAGTACTTC
TRBJ1-3 | TRBD1 | TRBV30 | . | CAWTRAPGQGSGNTIYF | TGTGCCTGGACACGAGCGCCGGGACAGGGCTCTGGAAACACCATATATTTT
TRBJ2-1 | TRBD2 | TRBV11-2 | . | CASSLFLAGNEQFF | TGTGCCAGCAGCTTATTTCTAGCGGGTAATGAGCAGTTCTTC
TRBJ1-2 | TRBD1 | TRBV3-1/TRBV3-2 | . | CASSLRTGRYGYTF | TGTGCCAGCAGCCTCCGGACAGGGAGGTATGGCTACACCTTC
TRBJ2-1 | TRBD1 | TRBV11-2 | . | CASSRRQGAYNEQFF | TGTGCCAGCAGTCGTCGACAGGGAGCCTACAATGAGCAGTTCTTC
TRBJ2-1 | TRBD1 | TRBV5-1 | . | CASSLVSGQGKGEQFF | TGCGCCAGCAGCTTGGTCTCGGGACAGGGAAAGGGTGAGCAGTTCTTC
TRBJ2-7 | TRBD2 | TRBV27 | . | CASSPGLAGANYDEQYF | TGTGCCAGCAGTCCGGGACTAGCGGGAGCTAACTACGACGAGCAGTACTTC
TRBJ2-3 | . | TRBV13 | . | CASSPRLRTSTDTQYF | TGTGCCAGCAGCCCCCGACTAAGAACCAGCACAGATACGCAGTATTTT
TRBJ1-5 | . | TRBV5-8 | few | CASSLSLGVGNQPQHF | TGTGCCAGCAGCTTGTCGCTAGGAGTAGGCAATCAGCCCCAGCATTTT
TRBJ2-1 | TRBD1 | TRBV5-1 | . | CASSSTGVLYNEQFF | TGCGCCAGCAGCTCAACAGGGGTCCTATACAATGAGCAGTTCTTC
TRBJ2-2 | . | TRBV11-2 | . | CASSLAAGRTGELFF | TGTGCCAGCAGCTTAGCCGCAGGGCGCACCGGGGAGCTGTTTTTT
TRBJ2-1 | TRBD2 | TRBV24-1 | . | CATSDPNSGIRNEQFF | TGTGCCACCAGTGATCCAAATAGCGGGATCCGGAATGAGCAGTTCTTC
TRBJ2-2 | TRBD1 | TRBV24-1 | . | CATSDWTGANTGELFF | TGTGCCACCAGTGATTGGACAGGGGCGAACACCGGGGAGCTGTTTTTT
TRBJ2-7 | . | TRBV7-2 | . | CASSLFGRGVSYEQYF | TGTGCCAGCAGCTTATTTGGCAGGGGCGTCTCCTACGAGCAGTACTTC
TRBJ2-1 | . | TRBV5-6 | . | CASSLSPSPPNEQFF | TGTGCCAGCAGCTTGTCCCCCTCCCCCCCCAATGAGCAGTTCTTC
TRBJ2-2 | TRBD2 | TRBV11-2 | once | CASSLDHGRAGELFF | TGTGCCAGCAGCTTAGATCACGGGAGGGCCGGGGAGCTGTTTTTT
TRBJ1-5 | . | TRBV6-2/TRBV6-3 | . | CASSYRERNQPQHF | TGTGCCAGCAGTTACCGGGAGCGCAATCAGCCCCAGCATTTT
TRBJ2-3 | . | TRBV9 | . | CASSVGAGTPSDTQYF | TGTGCCAGCAGCGTAGGGGCGGGGACTCCGAGCGATACGCAGTATTTT
TRBJ1-2 | . | TRBV2 | few | CAEGGGGNYGYTF | TGTGCCGAAGGGGGGGGCGGAAACTATGGCTACACCTTC